This T cell receptor beta chain comes out of a study of cytomegalovirus exposure and HLA in healthy donors. In regard to this clone: Its target is not known.

The germline gives CDR1 SGDLS, CDR2 YYNGEE. V was clipped by 0 bases and J by 2 bases, with 8 bases between them. The length of the CDR3 is 14 residues. It was with 60 Vbeta and 13 Jbeta primers that the PCR ran. Assay: immunoSEQ multiplex PCR; the TCRdb copy retains only in-frame clones and omits some. The sample holds 100,000 to 150,000 clones, nearly 80% seen once. Findings and caveats of the study: It was assumed in the presence/absence analyses that sequencing depth was roughly uniform across donors.

The TCR comes from a woman between 35 and 50 years old in good health and CMV-seronegative. The material sequenced was PBMCs. The rearrangement links TRBV9 to TRBJ1-2; no firm D call. The CDR3: CASSVGSRNYGYTF. The CDR3 nucleotides read TGTGCCAGCAGCGTAGGGAGCAGAAACTATGGCTACACCTTC.